What follows are 14 T cell receptor beta chains derived from one specimen sequenced in a study of T cell repertoires in cytomegalovirus infection. Their recognized antigens are unknown. TCRdb ran MiXCR on the reads and lists one entry per CDR3 protein. The sample has roughly 500,000 distinct CDR3 sequences; roughly 34% are singletons. Sequenced material: cultured PBMCs, taken from culture after CMV antigen stimulation. Receptor source: a human donor in good health (CMV status not recorded). Some clones in this sample may be carry-over from other donors' samples.

V usage is TRBV11-2 and J usage is TRBJ2-1; D not certain. Deletions cut 2 bases from V and 5 bases from J, with 10 bases between. Germline CDR1 and CDR2: SGHAT and FQNNGV. This CDR3 spans 14 amino acids. The CDR3 DNA is TGTGCCAGCAGCTTACCTGGCAGACACAATGAGCAGTTCTTC. It translates to CASSLPGRHNEQFF.

This clonotype was detected only once. This chain links TRBV20-1 with TRBJ2-7, with D possibly TRBD1 on 5 matching bases. Deletions cut 2 bases from V and 6 bases from J, with 17 bases between. The CDR3 spans 14 residues. CDR1 and CDR2 from the germline V gene are DFQATT and SNEGSKA (reference sequence). The CDR3 is CSARPPRATIEQYF. The CDR3, as DNA: TGCAGTGCTAGACCCCCCAGGGCGACCATCGAGCAGTACTTC.

This clonotype was counted a few times. The chain employs TRBV7-8 and TRBJ2-6; unclear D gene. The CDR3 spans 15 residues. Germline V gene sequence: CDR1 SGHVS, CDR2 FQNEAQ. Trimming pared 5 bases from V and 2 bases from J, leaving 10 bases between. CDR3 protein: CASSLTDAGANVLTF. CDR3 sequence (DNA): TGTGCCAGCAGCCTAACCGACGCTGGGGCCAACGTCCTGACTTTC.

This clonotype was found a few times. This chain links TRBV7-3 with TRBJ2-3; TRBD2 aligns across 9 bases. The CDR3 spans 21 residues. The V gene's germline CDR1 is SGHTA and CDR2 FQGTGA. J gave up 0 bases and V 5 bases, and 21 bases lay outside the gene matches. CDR3: CASSRQVGALASGISTDTQYF. DNA of the CDR3: TGTGCCAGCAGCCGCCAGGTCGGGGCTCTGGCTAGCGGGATAAGCACAGATACGCAGTATTTT.

This clonotype has a handful of counts. J is TRBJ2-1 and V is TRBV4-1; TRBD1 agrees at 11 bases. The CDR3 sequence is 17 residues long. Unmatched junction bases numbered 10, after V lost 0 bases and J lost 9 bases. Germline CDR1 is MGHRA and CDR2 is YSYEKL. In DNA form, the CDR3 reads TGCGCCAGCAGCCAAGATGCGGGGACAGGGGGTTACCTTGAGCAGTTCTTC. Translation: CASSQDAGTGGYLEQFF.

The chain combines TRBV7-8 with TRBJ1-4; D is possibly TRBD1 (6 bases). This CDR3 is built from 15 residues. V was pared by 4 bases and J by 2 bases, with 11 bases between. Germline CDR1 is SGHVS and CDR2 is FQNEAQ. The CDR3 region is CASSSTQGTNEKLFF. In DNA form, the CDR3 reads TGTGCCAGCAGCTCGACGCAGGGGACTAATGAAAAACTGTTTTTT.

V is TRBV7-6 and J is TRBJ2-7; D may match TRBD1 or TRBD2 (6 bases each). V dropped 1 base and J dropped 2 bases, with 15 bases sitting between them. The CDR3 is 16 amino acids. Germline assignment: CDR1 SGHVS and CDR2 FNYEAQ. CDR3 in amino acids: CASSLGGGQGTYEQYV. The DNA of the CDR3 is TGTGCCAGCAGCTTAGGAGGGGGGCAGGGAACCTACGAGCAGTACGTC.

This clonotype turned up a few times. V is TRBV15 and J is TRBJ2-1, with D possibly being TRBD1 (5 bases). Trimming pared 2 bases from V and 8 bases from J, leaving 16 bases between. Germline V gene data show CDR1 as LNHNV and CDR2 as YYDKDF (reference sequence). This CDR3 comprises 15 residues. The CDR3: CATSRQGNLPDEQFF. CDR3 bases: TGTGCCACCAGCAGACAGGGAAATCTTCCCGATGAGCAGTTCTTC.

V is TRBV6-1 and J is TRBJ1-2, with TRBD1 identical over 10 bases. V shed 8 bases, J shed 6 bases, and the junction held 6 bases outside the gene matches. The germline CDR1 and CDR2 sequences are MNHNS and SASEGT. This CDR3 region has 13 residues. This CDR3 is CASRWTGGNGYTF. The CDR3 coding sequence is TGTGCCAGCCGCTGGACAGGGGGAAATGGCTACACCTTC.

This clonotype was recorded a few times. The chain joins TRBV19 to TRBJ2-1; D gene unclear. The CDR3 spans 12 residues. CDR1 is LNHDA, CDR2 SQIVND, per germline (reference sequence). V gave up 6 bases and J gave up 10 bases, with 13 bases separating them. The CDR3 sequence: CASSLRQTEQFF. In DNA, the CDR3 is TGTGCCAGTAGCCTCCGACAAACCGAGCAGTTCTTC.

This clonotype was detected once. The V and J genes are TRBV20-1 and TRBJ2-7; D ambiguous. The CDR3 loop spans 16 amino acids. The V gene lost 0 bases and the J gene lost 6 bases, with 21 bases spanning the gap. Germline values: CDR1 DFQATT, CDR2 SNEGSKA (reference sequence). The CDR3 DNA follows: TGCAGTGCTAGAGATCGGGCAGTTGAGCTTCGCCGCGAGCAGTACTTC. Its translation is CSARDRAVELRREQYF.

The J gene is TRBJ2-7, the V gene TRBV20-1, with a possible D match to TRBD2 (7 bases). Germline V CDR1 and CDR2: DFQATT, SNEGSKA (reference sequence). This CDR3 has 13 residues. Trimming removed 4 bases from V and 1 base from J, with 11 bases in between. This CDR3 is CSAIAGASYEQYV. The DNA of the CDR3 is TGCAGTGCTATTGCGGGGGCATCCTACGAGCAGTACGTC.

The rearrangement uses TRBV5-6 and TRBJ2-6; 7 nucleotides align to TRBD1. Germline V CDR1 and CDR2: SGHDT, YYEEEE. With 2 bases clipped from V and 2 bases from J, the junction kept 7 bases outside the gene matches. The CDR3 totals 17 residues. CDR3 protein: CASSLWKGATGANVLTF. The DNA for the CDR3 is TGTGCCAGCAGCTTATGGAAGGGGGCAACTGGGGCCAACGTCCTGACTTTC.

The chain employs TRBV4-3 and TRBJ2-5; tentative D call: TRBD2 (5 bases). CDR3 size: 15 residues. Trimming left V 6 bases short and J 5 bases short, with 19 bases between. The V gene's germline CDR1 is LGHNA and CDR2 YSLEER. CDR3 sequence reads: CASSSGFNRGETQYF. The CDR3 DNA is TGCGCCAGCAGTTCGGGCTTCAACCGAGGGGAGACCCAGTACTTC.